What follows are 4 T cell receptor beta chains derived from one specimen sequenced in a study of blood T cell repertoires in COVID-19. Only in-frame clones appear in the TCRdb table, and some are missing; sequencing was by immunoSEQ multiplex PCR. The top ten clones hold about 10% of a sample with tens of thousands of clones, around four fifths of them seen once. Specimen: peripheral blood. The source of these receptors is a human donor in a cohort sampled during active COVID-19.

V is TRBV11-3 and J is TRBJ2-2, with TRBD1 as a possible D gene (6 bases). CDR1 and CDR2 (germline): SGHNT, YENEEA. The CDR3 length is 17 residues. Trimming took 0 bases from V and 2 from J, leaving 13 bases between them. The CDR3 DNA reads TGTGCCAGCAGCTTAGATTCGCGACAGGCTAACACCGGGGAGCTGTTTTTT. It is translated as CASSLDSRQANTGELFF.

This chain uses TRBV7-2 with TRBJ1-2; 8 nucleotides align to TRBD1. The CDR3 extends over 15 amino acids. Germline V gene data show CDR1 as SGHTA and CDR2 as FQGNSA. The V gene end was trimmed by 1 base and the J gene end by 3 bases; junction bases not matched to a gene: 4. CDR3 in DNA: TGTGCCAGCAGCTTAGTGACAGGGGTAGACTATGGCTACACCTTC. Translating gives CASSLVTGVDYGYTF.

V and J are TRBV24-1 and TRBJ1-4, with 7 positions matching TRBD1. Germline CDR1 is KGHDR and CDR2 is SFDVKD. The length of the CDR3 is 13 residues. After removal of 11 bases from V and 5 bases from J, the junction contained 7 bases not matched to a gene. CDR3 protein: CASSTGPNEKLFF. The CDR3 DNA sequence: TGTGCCAGTTCGACAGGGCCCAATGAAAAACTGTTTTTT.

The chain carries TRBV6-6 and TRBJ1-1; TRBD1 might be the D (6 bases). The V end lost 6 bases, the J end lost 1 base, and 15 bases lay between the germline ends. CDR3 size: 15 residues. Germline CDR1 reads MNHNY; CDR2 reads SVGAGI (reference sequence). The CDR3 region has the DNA TGTGCCAGCAGACCACAGGGATTTGCGAACACTGAAGCTTTCTTT. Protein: CASRPQGFANTEAFF.